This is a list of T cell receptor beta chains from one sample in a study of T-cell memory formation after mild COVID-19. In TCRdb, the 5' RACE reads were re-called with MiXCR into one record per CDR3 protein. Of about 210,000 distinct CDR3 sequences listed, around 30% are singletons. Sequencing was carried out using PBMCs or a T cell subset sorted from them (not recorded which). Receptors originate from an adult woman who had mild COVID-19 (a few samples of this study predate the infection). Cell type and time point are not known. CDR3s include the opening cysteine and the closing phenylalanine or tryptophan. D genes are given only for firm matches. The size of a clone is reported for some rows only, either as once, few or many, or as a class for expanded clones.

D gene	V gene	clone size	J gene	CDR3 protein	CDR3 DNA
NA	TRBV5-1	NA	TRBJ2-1	CASSLVVTGAGEQFF	TGCGCCAGCAGCTTGGTGGTAACGGGAGCTGGTGAGCAGTTCTTC
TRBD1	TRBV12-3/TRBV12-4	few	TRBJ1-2	CASSLGTGVWDGYTF	TGTGCCAGCAGTTTAGGGACAGGGGTATGGGATGGCTACACCTTC
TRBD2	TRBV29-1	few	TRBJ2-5	CSVDPAGGQETQYF	TGCAGCGTTGACCCAGCGGGGGGCCAAGAGACCCAGTACTTC
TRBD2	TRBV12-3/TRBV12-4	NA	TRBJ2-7	CASSRSGTSNREQYF	TGTGCCAGCAGTAGATCCGGGACTAGCAATCGCGAGCAGTACTTC
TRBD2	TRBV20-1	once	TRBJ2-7	CSAPTAWTSGSSYEQYF	TGCAGTGCCCCGACCGCCTGGACTAGCGGGTCCTCCTACGAGCAGTACTTC
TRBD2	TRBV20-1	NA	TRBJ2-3	CSAHGRGYTDTQYF	TGCAGTGCTCACGGGCGGGGGTACACAGATACGCAGTATTTT
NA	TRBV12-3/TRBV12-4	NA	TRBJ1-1	CASSVDSLKAEAFF	TGTGCCAGCAGCGTCGACAGTCTTAAGGCTGAAGCTTTCTTT
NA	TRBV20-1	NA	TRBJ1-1	CSASLGGRVRTSEAFF	TGCAGTGCTAGTTTGGGCGGCAGGGTGAGGACCTCTGAAGCTTTCTTT
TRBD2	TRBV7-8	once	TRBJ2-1	CASTRTSGTDNEQFF	TGTGCCAGCACAAGGACTAGCGGGACGGACAATGAGCAGTTCTTC
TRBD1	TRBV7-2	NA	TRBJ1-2	CASRPQGAQGYTF	TGTGCCAGCAGGCCGCAGGGGGCGCAGGGCTACACCTTC
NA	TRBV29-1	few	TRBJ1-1	CSVVRPPGEAFF	TGCAGCGTTGTGAGACCTCCGGGTGAAGCTTTCTTT
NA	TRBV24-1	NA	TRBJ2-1	CATSGDRLYNEQFF	TGTGCCACCAGTGGAGACAGACTATACAATGAGCAGTTCTTC
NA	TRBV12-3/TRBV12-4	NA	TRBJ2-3	CASSPLTIGTDTQYF	TGTGCCAGCAGCCCCCTGACTATCGGGACAGATACGCAGTATTTT
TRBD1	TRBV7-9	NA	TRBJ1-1	CASSYRGDTEAFF	TGTGCCAGCAGCTACAGGGGAGACACTGAAGCTTTCTTT
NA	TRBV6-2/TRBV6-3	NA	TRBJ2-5	CASSYTGIRETQYF	TGTGCCAGCAGTTACACAGGGATTAGGGAGACCCAGTACTTC
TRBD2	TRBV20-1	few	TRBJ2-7	CSARDPGRGGADEQYF	TGCAGTGCTAGAGATCCGGGGAGGGGAGGTGCCGACGAGCAGTACTTC
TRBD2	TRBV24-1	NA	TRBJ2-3	CATSDWTSVADTQYF	TGTGCCACCAGTGATTGGACTAGCGTCGCAGATACGCAGTATTTT
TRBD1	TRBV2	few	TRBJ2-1	CASGQGGYEQFF	TGTGCCAGTGGACAGGGCGGGTATGAGCAGTTCTTC
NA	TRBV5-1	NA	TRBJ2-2	CASSPWGPLDTGELFF	TGCGCCAGCAGCCCCTGGGGCCCCCTGGACACCGGGGAGCTGTTTTTT
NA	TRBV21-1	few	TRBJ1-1	CASSRPPGFVTEAFF	TGTGCCAGCAGCCGCCCCCCCGGGTTTGTCACTGAAGCTTTCTTT
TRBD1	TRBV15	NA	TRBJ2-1	CATSRVVPGTGTDNEQFF	TGTGCCACCAGCAGAGTAGTCCCCGGGACAGGGACCGATAATGAGCAGTTCTTC
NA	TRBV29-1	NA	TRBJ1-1	CSVEMNTEAFF	TGCAGCGTGGAGATGAACACTGAAGCTTTCTTT
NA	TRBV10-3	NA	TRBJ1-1	CAISESGGNTEAFF	TGTGCCATCAGTGAGTCGGGCGGGAACACTGAAGCTTTCTTT
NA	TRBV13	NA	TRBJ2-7	CASSPAVEGNEQYF	TGTGCCAGCAGCCCCGCTGTTGAGGGGAACGAGCAGTACTTC
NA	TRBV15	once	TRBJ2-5	CATSRDKPETQYF	TGTGCCACCAGCAGAGATAAGCCAGAGACCCAGTACTTC
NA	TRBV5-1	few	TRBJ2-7	CASKPFATEYEQYF	TGCGCCAGCAAGCCTTTCGCCACCGAGTACGAGCAGTACTTC
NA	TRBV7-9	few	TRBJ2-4	CASSLAGSKNIQYF	TGTGCCAGCAGCTTAGCAGGGAGCAAAAACATTCAGTACTTC
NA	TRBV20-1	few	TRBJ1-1	CSARDGGGNTEAFF	TGCAGTGCTAGAGATGGCGGGGGCAACACTGAAGCTTTCTTT
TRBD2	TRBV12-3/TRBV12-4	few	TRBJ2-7	CASSGQGLAGVYEQYF	TGTGCCAGCAGTGGACAGGGACTAGCGGGGGTCTACGAGCAGTACTTC
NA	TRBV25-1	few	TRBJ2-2	CASSESWQLVTGELFF	TGTGCCAGCAGTGAGTCATGGCAGCTCGTCACCGGGGAGCTGTTTTTT
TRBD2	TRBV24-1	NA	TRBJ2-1	CATSDQSGRIHNEQFF	TGTGCCACCAGTGATCAAAGCGGGAGGATACACAATGAGCAGTTCTTC
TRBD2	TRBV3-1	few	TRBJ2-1	CASSPRGTSMINEQFF	TGTGCCAGCAGCCCCAGGGGGACTAGCATGATCAATGAGCAGTTCTTC
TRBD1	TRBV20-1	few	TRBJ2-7	CSAKDRGKTRQYF	TGCAGTGCCAAGGACAGGGGAAAGACGCGGCAGTACTTC
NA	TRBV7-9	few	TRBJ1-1	CASSRGSNTEAFF	TGTGCCAGCAGCAGGGGCTCGAACACTGAAGCTTTCTTT
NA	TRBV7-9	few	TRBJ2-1	CASSWQGSGEQFF	TGTGCCAGCAGCTGGCAGGGGTCGGGTGAGCAGTTCTTC
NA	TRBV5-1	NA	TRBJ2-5	CASSLDTGPQETQYF	TGCGCCAGCAGCTTGGATACAGGCCCTCAGGAGACCCAGTACTTC
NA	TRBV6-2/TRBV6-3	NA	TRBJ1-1	CASSYDRQGNAFF	TGTGCCAGCAGTTACGACCGGCAGGGGAATGCTTTCTTT
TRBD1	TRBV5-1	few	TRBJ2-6	CASGTGTTGANVLTF	TGCGCCAGCGGGACAGGGACTACTGGGGCCAACGTCCTGACTTTC
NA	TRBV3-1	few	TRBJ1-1	CASSQKRQDLGTEAFF	TGTGCCAGCAGCCAAAAACGGCAGGATTTGGGCACTGAAGCTTTCTTT
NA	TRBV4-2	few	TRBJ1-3	CASSQDLQEGNTIYF	TGTGCCAGCAGCCAAGATTTACAGGAGGGAAACACCATATATTTT
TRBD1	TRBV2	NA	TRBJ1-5	CASSERDRAAQPQHF	TGTGCCAGCAGTGAAAGGGACAGGGCGGCTCAGCCCCAGCATTTT
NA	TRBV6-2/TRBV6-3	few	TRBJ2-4	CAIAGTAKNIQYF	TGTGCCATCGCCGGGACAGCCAAAAACATTCAGTACTTC
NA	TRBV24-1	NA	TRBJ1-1	CATSGGMNTEAFF	TGTGCCACCAGTGGGGGTATGAACACTGAAGCTTTCTTT
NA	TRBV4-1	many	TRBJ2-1	CASSQGAWRSSYNEQFF	TGCGCCAGCAGCCAAGGGGCATGGCGGAGCTCCTACAATGAGCAGTTCTTC
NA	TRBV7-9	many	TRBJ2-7	CASSFDGTYEQYF	TGTGCCAGCAGCTTCGACGGAACCTACGAGCAGTACTTC
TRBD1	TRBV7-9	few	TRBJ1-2	CASSLAGQDYGYTF	TGTGCCAGCAGCTTAGCGGGACAGGACTATGGCTACACCTTC
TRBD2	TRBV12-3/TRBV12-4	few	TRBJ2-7	CASRLAGGRNEQYF	TGTGCCAGCAGGCTAGCGGGAGGGAGAAACGAGCAGTACTTC
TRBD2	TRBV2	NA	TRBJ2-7	CASSGTSDTYEQYF	TGTGCCAGCAGCGGGACTAGCGATACCTACGAGCAGTACTTC
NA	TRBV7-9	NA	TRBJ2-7	CASSYWASEEQYF	TGTGCCAGCAGCTATTGGGCCAGTGAGGAGCAGTACTTC
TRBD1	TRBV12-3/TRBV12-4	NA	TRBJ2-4	CASSSFRGLDKNIQYF	TGTGCCAGCAGTTCTTTTAGGGGGCTAGACAAAAACATTCAGTACTTC
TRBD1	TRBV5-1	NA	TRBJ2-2	CASSLVGTGNTGELFF	TGCGCCAGCAGCTTGGTAGGGACAGGGAACACCGGGGAGCTGTTTTTT
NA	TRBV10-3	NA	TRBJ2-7	CAISVDPGGSYEQYF	TGTGCCATCAGTGTCGACCCTGGAGGGTCCTACGAGCAGTACTTC
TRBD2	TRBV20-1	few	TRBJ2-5	CSARDGGGGQWKTQYF	TGCAGTGCTAGAGACGGCGGGGGGGGGCAGTGGAAGACCCAGTACTTC
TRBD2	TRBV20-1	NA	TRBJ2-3	CSAPSSSGLGTDTQYF	TGCAGTGCTCCATCGTCTAGCGGGCTCGGCACAGATACGCAGTATTTT
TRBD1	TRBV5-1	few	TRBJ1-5	CASSSGQGNQPQHF	TGCGCCAGCAGCTCGGGACAGGGCAATCAGCCCCAGCATTTT